This T cell receptor beta chain comes out of a study of monozygotic twins with inflammatory bowel disease. Findings and caveats of the study: The authors found no support for a single strong IBD-associated signal or clonotype.

About this clonotype: The antigen remains undetermined.

CDR3 length: 14 amino acids. Per the germline V gene, CDR1 is SQVTM and CDR2 is ANQGSEA. From the 5' RACE reads, TCRdb lists one entry per CDR3 protein and no DNA. This sample contains about 160,000 distinct CDR3 sequences. This sequence originates from a human donor with ulcerative colitis or Crohn's disease, or a healthy co-twin of an affected twin (not recorded which). The source material was blood. This chain uses TRBV29-1 with TRBJ2-7; TCRdb lists TRBD2, though no DNA is available to test this call. The CDR3 loop reads CSVKGREAPYEQYF.